This TCR beta chain is drawn from a study of blood T cell repertoires in COVID-19. Clones were read by immunoSEQ multiplex PCR, and TCRdb kept only the in-frame ones, dropping some. In the table there are roughly 260,000 clones, roughly 90% of which are singletons. The ends were cut back, 5 bases at V and 0 bases at J, with 17 bases in the middle. Germline-derived CDR1 and CDR2 are MNHEY and SMNVEV (reference sequence). The CDR3 is made up of 17 amino acids. Sequencing input: peripheral blood. The chain has TRBV27 and TRBJ2-1, with a weak D call TRBD2 (6 bases). This TCR derives from a man aged 60-69 years who had recovered from COVID-19. The DNA for the CDR3 is TGTGCCAGCAGTCCAGCGGGCTGGGGGAGCTCCTACAATGAGCAGTTCTTC. Protein product: CASSPAGWGSSYNEQFF.